These T cell receptor beta chains were read from a single sample in a study of early T cells in non-severe SARS-CoV-2 infection. TCRdb reanalysed the 5' RACE reads using MiXCR and keeps one entry per CDR3 protein. The table includes about 46,000 distinct CDR3 sequences, around 9.6% detected once. The input for sequencing was whole blood, taken at baseline. The receptors come from an adult who was a healthcare worker with PCR-confirmed SARS-CoV-2 infection or an uninfected control (not recorded which). CDR3s include the opening cysteine and the closing phenylalanine or tryptophan. A D gene is named only where the DNA matches it firmly. Expanded clones get a size class; other rows say once, few or many, or leave the size out.

abundance: few; len: 14; d_gene: TRBD2; j_gene: TRBJ2-2; v_gene: TRBV9; CDR3nt: TGTGCCAGCAGCGTGACTAGCTCCACCGGGGAGCTGTTTTTT; CDR3aa: CASSVTSSTGELFF
abundance: many; len: 14; d_gene: -; j_gene: TRBJ2-5; v_gene: TRBV29-1; CDR3nt: TGCAGCGTTGAAGGGGTAGGGGTTGAAGAGACCCAGTACTTC; CDR3aa: CSVEGVGVEETQYF
abundance: -; len: 14; d_gene: TRBD2; j_gene: TRBJ2-2; v_gene: TRBV20-1; CDR3nt: TGCAGTGCTAGGAAGCGGGAGAACACCGGGGAGCTGTTTTTT; CDR3aa: CSARKRENTGELFF
abundance: few; len: 14; d_gene: TRBD2; j_gene: TRBJ2-1; v_gene: TRBV3-1; CDR3nt: TGTGCCAGCACCGATTGGACTAGAGGGAATGAGCAGTTCTTC; CDR3aa: CASTDWTRGNEQFF
abundance: few; len: 12; d_gene: -; j_gene: TRBJ2-3; v_gene: TRBV18; CDR3nt: TGTGCCAGCTCACGTGACGCAGATACGCAGTATTTT; CDR3aa: CASSRDADTQYF
abundance: many; len: 13; d_gene: -; j_gene: TRBJ1-5; v_gene: TRBV6-1; CDR3nt: TGTGCCAGCAGTGTGGAGGGGAACCAGCCCCAGCATTTT; CDR3aa: CASSVEGNQPQHF
abundance: many; len: 15; d_gene: TRBD2; j_gene: TRBJ2-1; v_gene: TRBV24-1; CDR3nt: TGTGCCACCAGTGATTTTGGGACTAGCGGGCCCGAGCAGTTCTTC; CDR3aa: CATSDFGTSGPEQFF
abundance: -; len: 13; d_gene: -; j_gene: TRBJ2-1; v_gene: TRBV7-3; CDR3nt: TGTGCCAGCAGCTTAGGACTAATGAATGAGCAGTTCTTC; CDR3aa: CASSLGLMNEQFF
abundance: few; len: 14; d_gene: TRBD2; j_gene: TRBJ2-1; v_gene: TRBV20-1; CDR3nt: TGCAGTGTCGAGACTAGCGGGGACTACAATGAGCAGTTCTTC; CDR3aa: CSVETSGDYNEQFF
abundance: -; len: 16; d_gene: -; j_gene: TRBJ1-2; v_gene: TRBV12-3/TRBV12-4; CDR3nt: TGTGCCAGCAGCCTTCGCTCGAGGGGCTTCGGCTATGGCTACACCTTC; CDR3aa: CASSLRSRGFGYGYTF
abundance: -; len: 11; d_gene: -; j_gene: TRBJ2-7; v_gene: TRBV28; CDR3nt: TGTGCCAGCACCCAGTCCTACGAGCAGTACTTC; CDR3aa: CASTQSYEQYF
abundance: many; len: 15; d_gene: -; j_gene: TRBJ2-6; v_gene: TRBV7-2; CDR3nt: TGTGCCAGCAGCTTAGGAGGGTCTGGGGCCAACGTCCTGACTTTC; CDR3aa: CASSLGGSGANVLTF
abundance: -; len: 12; d_gene: -; j_gene: TRBJ1-2; v_gene: TRBV9; CDR3nt: TGTGCCAGCACTGGATCTAACTATGGCTACACCTTC; CDR3aa: CASTGSNYGYTF
abundance: many; len: 15; d_gene: -; j_gene: TRBJ1-6; v_gene: TRBV6-5; CDR3nt: TGTGCCAGCAGTTACTCGGGGCAGGGGAATTCACCCCTCCACTTT; CDR3aa: CASSYSGQGNSPLHF
abundance: -; len: 13; d_gene: -; j_gene: TRBJ1-5; v_gene: TRBV2; CDR3nt: TGTGCCAGCAGTGTTTGGAACAATCAGCCCCAGCATTTT; CDR3aa: CASSVWNNQPQHF
abundance: few; len: 13; d_gene: -; j_gene: TRBJ2-3; v_gene: TRBV7-2; CDR3nt: TGTGCCAGCAGCCGTCGGGGTGCAGATACGCAGTATTTT; CDR3aa: CASSRRGADTQYF
abundance: -; len: 12; d_gene: -; j_gene: TRBJ1-6; v_gene: TRBV4-1; CDR3nt: TGCGCCAGCAGCTCAGGGGCTTCACCCCTCCACTTT; CDR3aa: CASSSGASPLHF
abundance: -; len: 14; d_gene: TRBD2; j_gene: TRBJ2-7; v_gene: TRBV7-9; CDR3nt: TGTGCCAGCAGCGCAGGACTAGCCTCCTACGAGCAGTACTTC; CDR3aa: CASSAGLASYEQYF
abundance: -; len: 14; d_gene: -; j_gene: TRBJ2-3; v_gene: TRBV11-3; CDR3nt: TGTGCCAGCAGCCAAGGGGGGCTTGCAGATACGCAGTATTTT; CDR3aa: CASSQGGLADTQYF
abundance: few; len: 14; d_gene: -; j_gene: TRBJ1-3; v_gene: TRBV30; CDR3nt: TGTGCCTGGAGTCCCTTAACCTCTGGAAACACCATATATTTT; CDR3aa: CAWSPLTSGNTIYF
abundance: few; len: 13; d_gene: -; j_gene: TRBJ1-5; v_gene: TRBV5-8; CDR3nt: TGTGCCAGCAGGGACAGTGCGAATCAGCCCCAGCATTTT; CDR3aa: CASRDSANQPQHF
abundance: few; len: 14; d_gene: -; j_gene: TRBJ1-6; v_gene: TRBV30; CDR3nt: TGTGCCTGGGGGGGACGGTCCTATAATTCACCCCTCCACTTT; CDR3aa: CAWGGRSYNSPLHF
abundance: -; len: 17; d_gene: TRBD1; j_gene: TRBJ1-2; v_gene: TRBV4-1; CDR3nt: TGCGCCAGCAGCCGAGAAGGACAGGGTGGAATTGGCTATGGCTACACCTTC; CDR3aa: CASSREGQGGIGYGYTF
abundance: few; len: 17; d_gene: TRBD2; j_gene: TRBJ2-7; v_gene: TRBV20-1; CDR3nt: TGCAGTGCTAGAGAATGGACTAGCGGAGGGCTCCCGTACGAGCAGTACTTC; CDR3aa: CSAREWTSGGLPYEQYF
abundance: -; len: 15; d_gene: -; j_gene: TRBJ2-1; v_gene: TRBV28; CDR3nt: TGTGCCAGCAGCCGGGACATTGGACTACTCAATGAGCAGTTCTTC; CDR3aa: CASSRDIGLLNEQFF
abundance: -; len: 15; d_gene: -; j_gene: TRBJ1-5; v_gene: TRBV28; CDR3nt: TGTGCCAGCGGGACGGAAACTCTCGGCAATCAGCCCCAGCATTTT; CDR3aa: CASGTETLGNQPQHF
abundance: -; len: 13; d_gene: -; j_gene: TRBJ2-5; v_gene: TRBV7-2; CDR3nt: TGTGCCAGCAGCTCGCCAAATACGGAGACCCAGTACTTC; CDR3aa: CASSSPNTETQYF
abundance: many; len: 14; d_gene: -; j_gene: TRBJ2-5; v_gene: TRBV18; CDR3nt: TGTGCCAGCTCACCACCGACACGGGGGGAGACCCAGTACTTC; CDR3aa: CASSPPTRGETQYF
abundance: few; len: 14; d_gene: -; j_gene: TRBJ2-5; v_gene: TRBV20-1; CDR3nt: TGCAGTGTTATAGTGGGCCAGAACCAAGAGACCCAGTACTTC; CDR3aa: CSVIVGQNQETQYF
abundance: -; len: 16; d_gene: -; j_gene: TRBJ1-1; v_gene: TRBV11-2; CDR3nt: TGTGCCAGCAGCGCCCGGGACACACTCCGGAGCACTGAAGCTTTCTTT; CDR3aa: CASSARDTLRSTEAFF
abundance: -; len: 15; d_gene: -; j_gene: TRBJ2-6; v_gene: TRBV2; CDR3nt: TGTGCCAGCAGTGAGGACCTCTCCGGGGCCAACGTCCTGACTTTC; CDR3aa: CASSEDLSGANVLTF
abundance: many; len: 12; d_gene: -; j_gene: TRBJ1-2; v_gene: TRBV7-9; CDR3nt: TGTGCCAGCAGCTTCGGAGATCGTGGCTACACCTTC; CDR3aa: CASSFGDRGYTF
abundance: many; len: 14; d_gene: TRBD2; j_gene: TRBJ2-1; v_gene: TRBV20-1; CDR3nt: TGCAGTGCTAGTGTCGATGGGAGGGCCGGTGAGTCGTTCTTC; CDR3aa: CSASVDGRAGESFF
abundance: many; len: 16; d_gene: -; j_gene: TRBJ2-7; v_gene: TRBV18; CDR3nt: TGTGCCAGCTCGTTCTCGGAAGGGGCGACTTTCTACGAGCAGTACTTC; CDR3aa: CASSFSEGATFYEQYF